The entry below describes one T cell receptor beta chain. Its target is not known. The sample originates from a study of beta chain features in type 1 diabetes. Of the isolated RNA, all was reverse transcribed, and so the sequenced material was expressed TCRB transcripts. Average reads for naive, central memory and regulatory T cell samples were roughly 3.5 million. The assay was immunoSEQ multiplex PCR, and TCRdb's table has in-frame clones only and misses some. This table has 350,000 to 450,000 clones, around 15% appearing once. Overall study results and limits: In these data, an HLA type influence on TCRB rearrangement remained unresolved.

CDR1 LGHNA and CDR2 YNFKEQ come from the germline V gene. The V end was cut by 3 bases, the J end by 3 bases, with 18 bases between. This CDR3 comprises 16 residues. A heparinised blood draw that averaged about 100 mL was obtained once from each donor. A sort by CD45RO/CCR7/CD25/CD127/CD95/CD27 yielded CD4+ naive, central memory, regulatory and stem cell-like memory cells. The sequenced material came from naive CD4+ T cells from blood. The TCR was taken from a woman younger than 30 in good health. The chain couples TRBV4-2 to TRBJ2-7; D possibly corresponds to TRBD1 (5 bases). Here the CDR3 reads CASSHDPGDRFYEQYF. The CDR3 DNA is TGTGCCAGCAGCCACGACCCGGGCGACAGATTCTACGAGCAGTACTTC.